The sequence of this TCR beta chain was determined in a study of OX40 agonist ivuxolimab in advanced cancers. On the study more broadly: Hepatocellular carcinoma, melanoma, renal cell or head and neck cancer affected the dose-escalation patients.

Enrollment shut out patients with autoimmune disease history or systemic immunosuppression. Study-level findings and limits: CD4+ and CD8+ blood T cells expanded clonally by week 6 at 0.1 to 3.0 mg/kg.

Note on this clone: Its antigen remains unknown.

CDR1 and CDR2 (germline): GTSNPN, SVGIG (reference sequence). This CDR3 has 13 residues. V was shortened by 1 base and J by 0 bases, with 4 bases between the two germline ends. Here immunoSEQ multiplex PCR was the method, and the copy in TCRdb shows in-frame clones only, minus some. The data show tens of thousands of clones, about 91% seen once. This sample comprised CD4+ or CD8+ T cells sorted from blood, obtained in a trial of the OX40 agonist ivuxolimab. The chain recombines TRBV30 with TRBJ1-3; D gene ambiguous. The sequence was obtained from an adult with an advanced solid tumor such as melanoma, head and neck, liver or kidney cancer. CDR3 DNA sequence: TGTGCCTGGAGTGCGAGCTCTGGAAACACCATATATTTT. Protein product: CAWSASSGNTIYF. The full variable domain, with the rest looked up from reference TRBV30 and TRBJ1-3, is SQTIHQWPATLVQPVGSPLSLECTVEGTSNPNLYWYRQAAGRGLQLLFYSVGIGQISSEVPQNLSASRPQDRQFILSSKKLLLSDSGFYLCAWSASSGNTIYFGEGSWLTVV.